The 19 T cell receptor beta chains given below trace back to one sample, sequenced in a study of cytomegalovirus exposure and HLA in healthy donors. Here immunoSEQ multiplex PCR was the method, and the copy in TCRdb shows in-frame clones only, minus some. This sample carries 120,000 to 150,000 clones, about 87% of them seen once, and the ten largest clones take less than 5.5%. The sample taken for sequencing was PBMCs. The source is a man aged 18-30 years in good health and CMV-seropositive.

V gene TRBV5-6 combines with J gene TRBJ1-2; 7 bases align to TRBD1. The CDR3 contains 13 residues. CDR1 and CDR2 (germline): SGHDT, YYEEEE. The junction had 2 bases not matched to a gene; V was cut back by 0 bases and J by 6 bases. CDR3: CASSLAQGNGYTF. The CDR3 DNA reads as TGTGCCAGCAGCTTGGCACAGGGGAATGGCTACACCTTC.

The chain has TRBV29-1 and TRBJ1-2; the match to TRBD1 covers 8 bases. After removal of 3 bases from V and 4 bases from J, the junction contained 1 base not matched to a gene. Germline V gene lookup returns CDR1 SQVTM and CDR2 ANQGSEA. CDR3 length: 12 residues. The CDR3 protein is CSVDGTGYGYTF. The DNA of the CDR3 is TGCAGCGTTGACGGGACAGGCTATGGCTACACCTTC.

The chain joins TRBV28 to TRBJ2-7; D remains ambiguous. V was pared by 2 bases and J by 3 bases, with 8 bases between. CDR1 and CDR2 (germline): MDHEN, SYDVKM. The length of the CDR3 is 13 residues. CDR3 nucleotide sequence: TGTGCCAGCAGTTTAACCGCTAACTACGAGCAGTACTTC. This sequence encodes CASSLTANYEQYF.

V gene TRBV5-5 combines with J gene TRBJ1-2; D is possibly TRBD1 (5 bases). CDR3 length equals 12 residues. V was pared by 5 bases and J by 8 bases, with 13 bases between. Germline lookup yields CDR1 SGHKS and CDR2 YYEKEE (reference sequence). CDR3 amino acids: CASSNPGPGYTF. The CDR3 coding sequence is TGTGCCAGCAGTAACCCAGGGCCCGGCTACACCTTC.

CDR3 nucleotide sequence: TGTGCCAGCAGCCGTAACCTAAACACCGGGGAGCTGTTTTTT. Translating it yields CASSRNLNTGELFF. The chain joins TRBV7-9 to TRBJ2-2; D remains unclear. V was trimmed by 5 bases and J by 2 bases, leaving 9 bases between them. Germline CDR1 reads SEHNR; CDR2 reads FQNEAQ (reference sequence). There are 14 residues in the CDR3.

This chain joins TRBV5-4 and TRBJ1-2; D unclear. The CDR3 spans 13 residues. V was shortened by 2 bases and J by 4 bases, with 9 bases between the two germline ends. The germline gives CDR1 SGHNT, CDR2 YYREEE (reference sequence). The CDR3 spells CASSLGAGYGYTF. The DNA for the CDR3 is TGTGCCAGCAGCTTAGGAGCGGGCTATGGCTACACCTTC.

This CDR3 is CSAKKGNEQFF. The CDR3 coding sequence is TGCAGTGCCAAAAAGGGGAATGAGCAGTTCTTC. The chain employs TRBV20-1 and TRBJ2-1; D might be TRBD1 (5 bases). V gave up 6 bases and J gave up 7 bases, with 10 bases separating them. CDR3 length: 11 amino acids. CDR1 DFQATT and CDR2 SNEGSKA come from the germline V gene (reference sequence).

This chain connects TRBV7-9 to TRBJ1-1, with D possibly being TRBD1 (6 bases). This CDR3 comprises 14 residues. Germline V lookup: CDR1 SEHNR, CDR2 FQNEAQ (reference sequence). Trimming took off 2 bases at V and 5 bases at J, with 12 bases between the two ends. CDR3 loop: CASSLPVQGTEAFF. DNA for the CDR3: TGTGCCAGCAGCTTACCGGTCCAGGGGACTGAAGCTTTCTTT. Full variable domain (missing parts from reference TRBV7-9 and TRBJ1-1): DTGVSQNPRHKITKRGQNVTFRCDPISEHNRLYWYRQTLGQGPEFLTYFQNEAQLEKSRLLSDRFSAERPKGSFSTLEIQRTEQGDSAMYLCASSLPVQGTEAFFGQGTRLTVV.

The chain employs TRBV5-4 and TRBJ2-7; no definite D call. The germline V and J ends were trimmed by 0 bases and 3 bases, with 16 bases remaining between them. Germline V CDR1 and CDR2: SGHNT, YYREEE (reference sequence). The CDR3 contains 16 residues. CDR3 region: CASSLAPMGTNYEQYF. CDR3 bases: TGTGCCAGCAGCTTGGCGCCCATGGGCACCAACTACGAGCAGTACTTC.

This sequence joins TRBV10-1 and TRBJ1-2, with D perhaps TRBD1 (5 bases). The CDR3 loop spans 14 amino acids. Per germline, CDR1 WNHNN and CDR2 SYGVQD (reference sequence). Trimming removed 3 bases from V and 5 bases from J, with 13 bases in between. CDR3 sequence: CASSEGGDLYGYTF. The CDR3 DNA follows: TGCGCCAGCAGTGAAGGAGGGGACCTTTATGGCTACACCTTC.

This chain joins TRBV6-1 and TRBJ2-5; D ambiguous. Germline V gene lookup returns CDR1 MNHNS and CDR2 SASEGT. The V gene lost 7 bases and the J gene lost 4 bases, with 16 bases spanning the gap. The CDR3 is 14 residues long. As DNA, the CDR3 is TGTGCCAGCACGGTTCTAGTTGACCCAGAGACCCAGTACTTC. Translation: CASTVLVDPETQYF.

This clone has only a few counts. This chain links TRBV18 with TRBJ2-7, with 11 positions matching TRBD2. V lost 6 bases and J lost 7; bases outside the gene matches: 17. The germline CDR1 and CDR2 sequences are KGHSH and LQKENI. The CDR3 has 17 amino acids. The CDR3 region has the DNA TGTGCCAGCTCGCAAGGAGAAAGACTAGCGGGAAAGGAGGAGCAGTACTTC. Translating gives CASSQGERLAGKEEQYF. The entire variable domain, with the rest obtained from reference TRBV18 and TRBJ2-7, is as follows: NAGVMQNPRHLVRRRGQEARLRCSPMKGHSHVYWYRQLPEEGLKFMVYLQKENIIDESGMPKERFSAEFPKEGPSILRIQQVVRGDSAAYFCASSQGERLAGKEEQYFGPGTRLTVT.

The chain links TRBV6-1 to TRBJ1-1, with D hard to call. This CDR3 spans 14 amino acids. The germline V gene encodes CDR1 MNHNS and CDR2 SASEGT. The V end was cut by 6 bases, the J end by 0 bases, with 11 bases between. The chain's CDR3 is CASRPLSMNTEAFF. In DNA form, the CDR3 reads TGTGCCAGCAGACCTCTATCGATGAACACTGAAGCTTTCTTT.

CDR3: CASTQGSMMGYTF. CDR3 nucleotides: TGTGCCAGCACCCAGGGGTCAATGATGGGCTACACCTTC. The chain joins TRBV5-6 to TRBJ1-2; perhaps TRBD1 as D (6 bases). The germline V gene has CDR1 SGHDT and CDR2 YYEEEE. The germline V and J ends were trimmed by 6 bases and 8 bases, with 17 bases remaining between them. The CDR3 spans 13 residues.

The J gene is TRBJ2-5, the V gene TRBV9, with 10 bases identical to TRBD2. Germline CDR1 SGDLS, CDR2 YYNGEE. The junction had 4 bases not matched to a gene; V was cut back by 0 bases and J by 2 bases. This CDR3 contains 16 residues. DNA for the CDR3: TGTGCCAGCAGCGTAGATCCAGCGGGGGGGCAAGAGACCCAGTACTTC. It specifies CASSVDPAGGQETQYF.

V is TRBV7-2 and J is TRBJ1-6; possible D gene TRBD1, 5 bases. The germline V and J ends were trimmed by 6 bases and 2 bases, with 11 bases remaining between them. This CDR3 comprises 15 residues. Germline-derived CDR1 and CDR2 are SGHTA and FQGNSA. In nucleotides, the CDR3 is TGTGCCAGCAGTAACCAGGGAACCTATAATTCACCCCTCCACTTT. Translating gives CASSNQGTYNSPLHF. Combining the CDR3 with reference TRBV7-2 and TRBJ1-6 gives the whole variable domain GAGVSQSPSNKVTEKGKDVELRCDPISGHTALYWYRQSLGQGLEFLIYFQGNSAPDKSGLPSDRFSAERTGGSVSTLTIQRTQQEDSAVYLCASSNQGTYNSPLHFGNGTRLTVT.

This rearrangement joins TRBV7-9 to TRBJ1-1; tentative D call: TRBD1 (5 bases). This CDR3 is built from 14 residues. Trimming took off 3 bases at V and 1 base at J, with 9 bases between the two ends. CDR1 SEHNR and CDR2 FQNEAQ come from the germline V gene (reference sequence). CDR3 protein: CASSLGGWNTEAFF. CDR3 DNA sequence: TGTGCCAGCAGCTTGGGGGGTTGGAACACTGAAGCTTTCTTT.

A remark on this clone: This same CDR3 is encoded by further DNA sequences in the sample. The gene calls are TRBV11-3 and TRBJ1-6, with D unclear. CDR1 and CDR2 from the germline V gene are SGHNT and YENEEA. The ends were cut back, 2 bases at V and 9 bases at J, with 11 bases in the middle. CDR3 size: 14 residues. The CDR3 coding sequence is TGTGCCAGCAGCTTAACGGGATACGGTTCACCCCTCCACTTT. Protein: CASSLTGYGSPLHF.

V is TRBV19 and J is TRBJ1-2, with 8 positions matching TRBD1. Germline CDR1 is LNHDA and CDR2 is SQIVND (reference sequence). The CDR3 sequence is 13 residues long. Trimming cost V 8 bases and J 8 bases; bases outside gene matches: 10. The CDR3 loop is CASHVDRGGGYTF. CDR3 DNA sequence: TGTGCCAGTCACGTCGACAGGGGAGGCGGCTACACCTTC.